Each of the 31 T cell receptor beta chains below was sequenced from the same sample in a study of blood T cell repertoires in COVID-19. TCRdb keeps only in-frame clones here, not all; method: immunoSEQ multiplex PCR. The sample holds roughly 180,000 clones, about 84% seen once. Source material: peripheral blood. The source of these receptors is a woman in her thirties with acute or convalescent COVID-19.

This chain links TRBV7-8 with TRBJ2-7; 12 nucleotides line up with TRBD2. V dropped 1 base and J dropped 3; count of bases not matched to a gene: 1. Germline V CDR1 and CDR2: SGHVS, FQNEAQ. This CDR3 has 15 amino acids. The CDR3 loop is CASSLELAGGYEQYF. As DNA, the CDR3 is TGTGCCAGCAGCTTAGAACTAGCGGGAGGCTACGAGCAGTACTTC.

This clone has only one observation. The rearrangement joins TRBV7-9 to TRBJ1-4, with D maybe TRBD1 (5 bases). Germline CDR1 is SEHNR and CDR2 is FQNEAQ (reference sequence). This CDR3 has 15 residues. Between the trimmed V and J ends, which lost 2 bases and 7 bases, there was a span of 14 bases. Written as DNA, the CDR3 is TGTGCCAGCAGCTTACCTCCTGGGGGGGGTGAAAAACTGTTTTTT. Amino acids: CASSLPPGGGEKLFF. Filled out from reference TRBV7-9 and TRBJ1-4, the complete variable domain reads DTGVSQNPRHKITKRGQNVTFRCDPISEHNRLYWYRQTLGQGPEFLTYFQNEAQLEKSRLLSDRFSAERPKGSFSTLEIQRTEQGDSAMYLCASSLPPGGGEKLFFGSGTQLSVL.

The chain carries TRBV28 and TRBJ2-2; 13 bases line up with TRBD2. CDR1 is MDHEN and CDR2 is SYDVKM in the germline V gene. After removal of 8 bases from V and 8 bases from J, the junction contained 5 bases not matched to a gene. This CDR3 contains 14 residues. CDR3 sequence reads: CASGGLAGSGELFF. In nucleotides, the CDR3 is TGTGCCAGCGGGGGACTAGCGGGATCTGGGGAGCTGTTTTTT.

The rearrangement links TRBV6-2 or TRBV6-3 to TRBJ2-4; tentative D call: TRBD1 (5 bases). This CDR3 is 15 amino acids long. Germline CDR1 is MNHEY and CDR2 is SVGEGT. Trimming removed 0 bases from V and 12 bases from J, with 18 bases in between. CDR3 in DNA: TGTGCCAGCAGTTACTCGACGGCAGGGATTGGGCCTCAGTACTTC. This codes for CASSYSTAGIGPQYF.

The rearrangement uses TRBV25-1 and TRBJ1-6; 9 positions match TRBD1. Germline assignment: CDR1 MGHDK and CDR2 SYGVNS. Germline trimming cut 6 bases from V and 5 bases from J; bases unmatched to any gene: 5. There are 15 residues in the CDR3. CDR3 residues: CASRDRGLNNSPLHF. CDR3 DNA sequence: TGTGCCAGCAGGGACAGGGGATTAAATAATTCACCCCTCCACTTT.

The chain combines TRBV2 with TRBJ2-6, with 8 bases identical to TRBD1. Germline V lookup: CDR1 SNHLY, CDR2 FYNNEI. The CDR3 runs to 14 residues. CDR3 DNA: TGTGCTCAGACAGGGGTTATTGGGGCCAACGTCCTGACTTTC. It translates to CAQTGVIGANVLTF.

V and J are TRBV7-2 and TRBJ2-1, with TRBD1 as a possible D gene (5 bases). The CDR3 loop spans 16 amino acids. Trimming stripped 4 bases from V and 1 base from J, with 14 bases between. CDR1 is SGHTA and CDR2 is FQGNSA in the germline V gene. This CDR3 is CASSSQGVGSYNEQFF. The CDR3 nucleotides are TGTGCCAGCAGCTCTCAGGGTGTAGGTTCCTACAATGAGCAGTTCTTC.

CDR3 bases: TGCGCCAGCAGCCCCGATGGCGGCCTTGGAAACACCATATATTTT. Amino acids: CASSPDGGLGNTIYF. The chain employs TRBV5-1 and TRBJ1-3, with no clear D. Trimming cost V 4 bases and J 3 bases, with 14 bases left between them. The CDR3 is made up of 15 amino acids. The V gene's germline CDR1 is SGHRS and CDR2 YFSETQ.

V usage is TRBV19 and J usage is TRBJ2-7; 16 bases match TRBD2. The CDR3 length is 15 residues. Germline V gene lookup returns CDR1 LNHDA and CDR2 SQIVND (reference sequence). V lost 6 bases, J lost 6 bases, and 5 bases stayed unmatched. CDR3 protein: CASRPGLAGGPEQYF. The DNA of the CDR3 is TGTGCCAGTAGACCGGGACTAGCGGGAGGGCCCGAGCAGTACTTC.

The chain employs TRBV18 and TRBJ2-7, with TRBD2 matching over 13 bases. The CDR3 runs to 14 residues. Germline V gene sequence: CDR1 KGHSH, CDR2 LQKENI. Trimming removed 3 bases from V and 6 bases from J; junction bases left unmatched: 2. The CDR3 DNA follows: TGTGCCAGCTCACCCGGACTAGCGGGAGTCGAGCAGTACTTC. Translating gives CASSPGLAGVEQYF. The full variable domain, with the rest looked up from reference TRBV18 and TRBJ2-7, is NAGVMQNPRHLVRRRGQEARLRCSPMKGHSHVYWYRQLPEEGLKFMVYLQKENIIDESGMPKERFSAEFPKEGPSILRIQQVVRGDSAAYFCASSPGLAGVEQYFGPGTRLTVT.

CDR3 in amino acids: CASSQDRSHEQYF. CDR3 nucleotide sequence: TGTGCCAGCAGCCAAGATAGAAGCCACGAGCAGTACTTC. The V gene is TRBV3-1 (or the pseudogene TRBV3-2), the J gene TRBJ2-7; no reliable D call. CDR1 LGHDT and CDR2 YNNKEL come from the germline V gene (reference sequence). V gave up 0 bases and J gave up 5 bases, with 8 bases separating them. This CDR3 is built from 13 residues.

The genes are TRBV24-1 and TRBJ2-1; D call uncertain. The CDR3 covers 13 residues. Germline lookup yields CDR1 KGHDR and CDR2 SFDVKD. Trimming took off 2 bases at V and 3 bases at J, with 4 bases between the two ends. Here the CDR3 reads CATSDYNYNEQFF. DNA for the CDR3: TGTGCCACCAGTGATTACAACTACAATGAGCAGTTCTTC.

A single count supports this clone. V and J are TRBV30 and TRBJ1-1; D is unresolved. Germline CDR1 is GTSNPN and CDR2 is SVGIG (reference sequence). V lost 0 bases and J 3 bases, leaving 11 bases between the germline ends. The CDR3 sequence is 14 residues long. CDR3 amino acids: CAWSVSGKDTEAFF. In DNA, the CDR3 is TGTGCCTGGAGTGTTTCGGGAAAGGACACTGAAGCTTTCTTT.

V usage is TRBV5-6 and J usage is TRBJ1-6, with D uncertain. CDR3 length equals 15 residues. Germline V gives CDR1 SGHDT, CDR2 YYEEEE. Between the trimmed V and J ends, which lost 1 base and 5 bases, there was a span of 10 bases. Here the CDR3 DNA reads TGTGCCAGCAGCTTGCCCGGGGTAAATAATTCACCCCTCCACTTT. This translates into CASSLPGVNNSPLHF. Looking up the rest from reference TRBV5-6 and TRBJ1-6 gives the full variable domain: DAGVTQSPTHLIKTRGQQVTLRCSPKSGHDTVSWYQQALGQGPQFIFQYYEEEERQRGNFPDRFSGHQFPNYSSELNVNALLLGDSALYLCASSLPGVNNSPLHFGNGTRLTVT.

Of note for this clone: Other DNA sequences in this specimen translate into the identical CDR3. J is TRBJ2-7 and V is TRBV19, with D tentatively TRBD1 (6 bases). The V gene lost 6 bases and the J gene lost 4 bases, with 16 bases spanning the gap. This CDR3 spans 14 amino acids. Germline V gives CDR1 LNHDA, CDR2 SQIVND (reference sequence). The CDR3 sequence is CASRMGQGSYEQYF. The CDR3 bases are TGTGCCAGTAGGATGGGGCAGGGGTCGTACGAGCAGTACTTC.

The gene calls are TRBV3-1 (or the pseudogene TRBV3-2) and TRBJ1-6; no definite D call. CDR1 LGHDT and CDR2 YNNKEL come from the germline V gene (reference sequence). Trimming took 0 bases from V and 7 from J, leaving 10 bases between them. The length of the CDR3 is 15 residues. CDR3 in amino acids: CASSQDATANSPLHF. In DNA form, the CDR3 reads TGTGCCAGCAGCCAAGATGCAACAGCCAATTCACCCCTCCACTTT.

The rearrangement links TRBV10-1 to TRBJ1-6; 9 bases fit TRBD1. The V gene's germline CDR1 is WNHNN and CDR2 SYGVQD (reference sequence). Germline trimming cut 4 bases from V and 7 bases from J; bases unmatched to any gene: 14. There are 18 residues in the CDR3. CDR3 sequence: CASSAGQGKEEVNSPLHF. The CDR3, as DNA: TGCGCCAGCAGTGCGGGACAGGGTAAGGAGGAAGTCAATTCACCCCTCCACTTT.

The chain joins TRBV7-2 to TRBJ2-2, with D maybe TRBD1 (6 bases). Germline V gene lookup returns CDR1 SGHTA and CDR2 FQGNSA. The CDR3 totals 15 residues. Trimming took 2 bases from V and 5 from J, leaving 12 bases between them. CDR3 DNA sequence: TGTGCCAGCAGCTTAAGCAGGGGCCGGACCGGGGAGCTGTTTTTT. Its translation is CASSLSRGRTGELFF.

This clone turned up a few times. The chain recombines TRBV29-1 with TRBJ2-2, with unresolved D. This CDR3 region has 14 residues. Trimming shortened V by 1 base and J by 0 bases, and 6 bases separated the two germline ends. Per germline, CDR1 SQVTM and CDR2 ANQGSEA. This chain's CDR3 is CSVEGHTNTGELFF. The CDR3 bases are TGCAGCGTTGAAGGACATACGAACACCGGGGAGCTGTTTTTT.

This clone was counted a single time. V is TRBV12-3 or TRBV12-4 and J is TRBJ1-1; D gene ambiguous. The germline V and J ends were trimmed by 2 bases and 6 bases, with 10 bases remaining between them. CDR3 length: 13 amino acids. The CDR3 bases are TGTGCCAGCAGTTTACTGTCCGGGGCTGAAGCTTTCTTT. It yields the protein CASSLLSGAEAFF.

CDR3 DNA sequence: TGTGCCAGCAGCTTAGTCACAGCTTATGGCTACACCTTC. Its translation is CASSLVTAYGYTF. The genes are TRBV7-9 and TRBJ1-2; D is unclear. Trimming left V 1 base short and J 5 bases short, with 8 bases between. Germline loops: CDR1 SEHNR, CDR2 FQNEAQ (reference sequence). This CDR3 has 13 residues.

The CDR3 nucleotides read TGTGCCAGCAGCCTCGGACAGGGGAGGAATCAGCCCCAGCATTTT. Translated: CASSLGQGRNQPQHF. The gene calls are TRBV5-5 and TRBJ1-5; 9 positions match TRBD1. V lost 4 bases and J lost 4; bases outside the gene matches: 6. The germline CDR1 and CDR2 sequences are SGHKS and YYEKEE (reference sequence). This CDR3 has 15 amino acids.

This chain links TRBV5-1 with TRBJ1-3; possible D gene TRBD1, 6 bases. Germline CDR1 reads SGHRS; CDR2 reads YFSETQ. Trimming took 6 bases from V and 0 from J, leaving 13 bases between them. CDR3 size: 15 residues. The CDR3 bases are TGCGCCAGCACCAACTGGGACAACTCTGGAAACACCATATATTTT. This translates into CASTNWDNSGNTIYF.

The J gene is TRBJ2-1, the V gene TRBV19; 10 bases agree with TRBD1. CDR1 is LNHDA, CDR2 SQIVND, per germline (reference sequence). The J segment lost 9 bases and the V segment lost 5 bases, leaving 4 bases of the junction unmatched. CDR3 length: 13 residues. The CDR3 loop is CASSPGTGVEQFF. The CDR3 DNA follows: TGTGCCAGTAGTCCCGGGACAGGGGTTGAGCAGTTCTTC.

V gene TRBV7-8 combines with J gene TRBJ1-4; 9 nucleotides align to TRBD1. The CDR3 is made up of 14 amino acids. The V segment lost 5 bases and the J segment 5 bases; nucleotides outside the gene matches: 3. Per the germline V gene, CDR1 is SGHVS and CDR2 is FQNEAQ. The CDR3, as DNA: TGTGCCAGCAGCCCCGGGACAGGGAATGAAAAACTGTTTTTT. Its translation: CASSPGTGNEKLFF.

CDR3 in DNA: TGTGCCTGGAGTGTACTGGGACAGGGGGCGTCTGGAAACACCATATATTTT. Amino acid sequence: CAWSVLGQGASGNTIYF. The chain combines TRBV30 with TRBJ1-3; 12 bases agree with TRBD1. Germline CDR1 GTSNPN, CDR2 SVGIG (reference sequence). V lost 0 bases to trimming and J lost 1 base; unmatched junction nucleotides: 4. CDR3 length: 17 residues.

The rearrangement uses TRBV15 and TRBJ2-7; 9 nucleotides line up with TRBD1. The junction had 9 bases not matched to a gene; V was cut back by 1 base and J by 5 bases. CDR3 length equals 16 residues. The germline V gene encodes CDR1 LNHNV and CDR2 YYDKDF (reference sequence). Here the CDR3 reads CATSRVLDRGSNEQYF. The DNA of the CDR3 is TGTGCCACCAGCAGAGTTCTAGACAGGGGGAGTAACGAGCAGTACTTC.

The chain recombines TRBV19 with TRBJ1-1; D is perhaps TRBD1 (6 bases). Germline-derived CDR1 and CDR2 are LNHDA and SQIVND (reference sequence). CDR3 length equals 12 residues. The V end was cut by 9 bases, the J end by 10 bases, with 18 bases between. CDR3 nucleotides: TGTGCCAGCACAGGGACACGGCGAAGAGCTTTCTTT. Encoded protein: CASTGTRRRAFF.

This clone occurred a few times. The J gene is TRBJ2-7, the V gene TRBV15; 8 bases match TRBD1. After removal of 1 base from V and 6 bases from J, the junction contained 5 bases not matched to a gene. The CDR3 has 14 amino acids. Germline V gene data show CDR1 as LNHNV and CDR2 as YYDKDF (reference sequence). CDR3 nucleotides: TGTGCCACCAGCAGAGGGGACAGGTCCCGCGAGCAGTACTTC. This gives the protein CATSRGDRSREQYF. The entire variable domain, with the rest obtained from reference TRBV15 and TRBJ2-7, is as follows: DAMVIQNPRYQVTQFGKPVTLSCSQTLNHNVMYWYQQKSSQAPKLLFHYYDKDFNNEADTPDNFQSRRPNTSFCFLDIRSPGLGDTAMYLCATSRGDRSREQYFGPGTRLTVT.

The chain joins TRBV18 to TRBJ1-2; a weak D match, TRBD1 (5 bases). CDR1 and CDR2 (germline): KGHSH, LQKENI. The CDR3 is 15 residues long. V was pared by 4 bases and J by 4 bases, with 16 bases between. In DNA form, the CDR3 reads TGTGCCAGCTCACGTCTACAGGTCGGGGGCTATGGCTACACCTTC. Protein: CASSRLQVGGYGYTF.

This chain links TRBV28 with TRBJ1-2; D may be TRBD1 (6 bases). The CDR3 length is 13 residues. V was trimmed by 7 bases and J by 1 base, leaving 10 bases between them. CDR1 and CDR2 (germline): MDHEN, SYDVKM. CDR3 amino acids: CASKLDSNYGYTF. The CDR3 DNA reads TGTGCCAGCAAATTGGACAGTAACTATGGCTACACCTTC.